These T cell receptor beta chains were read from a single sample in a study of T cell clones after liver transplantation. The repertoire was sequenced with immunoSEQ multiplex PCR; TCRdb's copy has only in-frame clones and lacks some. In the table there are over 50,000 clones, 85% to 90% of which are singletons. Sample: CD8+ T cells from blood, taken 12 months after liver transplant. These receptor sequences come from a human patient who received a liver transplant. Part of the T cell pool may stem from the graft donor. CDR3s include the opening cysteine and the closing phenylalanine or tryptophan. Each record gives: D gene, V gene, J gene, clone size, CDR3 DNA, CDR3 protein. A D gene is named only where the DNA matches it firmly. The size field is filled for only some rows; it gives once, few, many or a size class.

.	TRBV9	TRBJ2-7	.	TGTGCCAGCAGCCCGGGGGGCAGTCCTGCTTACGAGCAGTACTTC	CASSPGGSPAYEQYF
.	TRBV4-1	TRBJ2-5	.	TGCGCCAGCAGCCAAGCCTCTCCGGGAACAGGGGGGGAAGAGACCCAGTACTTC	CASSQASPGTGGEETQYF
.	TRBV19	TRBJ1-1	.	TGTGCCAGTAGTATACTAGGGAACACTGAAGCTTTCTTT	CASSILGNTEAFF
TRBD2	TRBV13	TRBJ2-1	.	TGTGCCAGCAGCTTAGAGGGACTAGCGGGCCCGAGCTCCTACAATGAGCAGTTCTTC	CASSLEGLAGPSSYNEQFF
.	TRBV27	TRBJ2-2	.	TGTGCCAGCGGGGCCTTCTCCGAATACACCGGGGAGCTGTTTTTT	CASGAFSEYTGELFF
TRBD1	TRBV10-3	TRBJ1-2	.	TGTGCCATCCGTAACAAAGTTGGGGGACAGGGGGCGCGGAGGAGCGGCTACACCTTC	CAIRNKVGGQGARRSGYTF
TRBD1	TRBV4-3	TRBJ2-1	.	TGCGCCAGCAGCCAACATACAGGGGTTGGCCTAAATGAGCAGTTCTTC	CASSQHTGVGLNEQFF
.	TRBV11-3	TRBJ2-1	few	TGTGCCAGCAGCTTAGTGACTAGTAACAATGAGCAGTTCTTC	CASSLVTSNNEQFF
TRBD1	TRBV7-9	TRBJ2-7	.	TGTGCCGGCAGCCCGGACAGGGAGGTCACCGAGCAGTACTTC	CAGSPDREVTEQYF
.	TRBV12-5	TRBJ1-2	many	TGTGCTAGTGGTCCGTCCCAGGGGATCTATGGCTACACCTTC	CASGPSQGIYGYTF
.	TRBV5-1	TRBJ1-4	.	TGCGCCAGCAGCCCAGCGGAGGGGAATGAAAAACTGTTTTTT	CASSPAEGNEKLFF
.	TRBV4-3	TRBJ2-2	.	TGCGCCAGCAGCCAAGGGCCCACCGGGGAGCTGTTTTTT	CASSQGPTGELFF
.	TRBV6-1	TRBJ2-7	few	TGTGCCAGCAGTGAAGGGGTATCGGCGACCTACGAGCAGTACTTC	CASSEGVSATYEQYF
.	TRBV5-4	TRBJ2-7	.	TGTGCCAGCAGCTTGGAGCCGGATTCCTACGAGCAGTACTTC	CASSLEPDSYEQYF
TRBD1	TRBV4-1	TRBJ2-5	.	TGCGCCAGCAGCCTTCTGAGAGGGGACAGAGAGACCCAGTACTTC	CASSLLRGDRETQYF
.	TRBV28	TRBJ2-5	.	TGTGCCAGCAGTTTAAGAACAGCTGAAGAGACCCAGTACTTC	CASSLRTAEETQYF
.	TRBV19	TRBJ2-7	.	TGTGCCAGTAGTTCGGGCTCCCCGGGAGAGCAGTACTTC	CASSSGSPGEQYF
.	TRBV4-3	TRBJ2-3	.	TGCGCCAGCAGCCAATACTCAACCCTCACAGATACGCAGTATTTT	CASSQYSTLTDTQYF